This T cell receptor beta chain emerged from a study of T cell repertoires in cytomegalovirus infection (dated by TCRdb to the late 2010s). With respect to the entire study: Alongside well-studied HLA-B-restricted epitopes, the peptide stimulations were aimed at recently identified HLA-C-restricted CMV epitopes, whose presentation resists viral immunomodulation. The HLA type of each donor mattered for the analysis, because public TCR beta signatures pointed to carriage of CMV infection along with the matching HLA type.

V gives up 5 bases and J gives up 1 base, and the segment between their germline ends measures 14 bases. The CDR3 sequence holds 15 residues, the cysteine and phenylalanine included. Only the CDR3 part of the read is kept: 45 bases, read in frame from the first base. Regarding this clonotype: Its binding antigen is unknown. No quality values exist for individual bases; no much larger clone is one base distant.

The treatment or condition label, read with the paper, signifies: in vitro stimulation with specific CMV peptide epitopes to enrich CMV-specific T cells. The paper as a whole reports these results and caveats: In the ex vivo response, HLA-C-restricted CMV-specific TCR beta clonotypes were dominant, and in two of eight donors the single most frequent clonotype came from this HLA-C-restricted group. In both this cohort and an independent roughly 330-donor cohort, the cumulative frequency of public TCR beta family members distinguished carriers of CMV infection plus the relevant HLA type.

Sequencing was carried out with an Illumina HiSeq 1500. TCRdb reprocessing: public reads trimmed at Q25 with fastp, clones called with MiXCR, in-frame beta chains kept. Rows merge per CDR3 protein into single entries with the most common DNA and genes. This sample lists about 920,000 distinct CDR3 sequences; more than 25% were detected once. About 14% of the sample comes from the top ten. Here the chain combines TRBV12-3 or TRBV12-4 and TRBJ1-1; a tentative D call is TRBD1 (5 bases match). The sequence was obtained from a human donor in good health (CMV status not recorded). Some clones in this sample may be carry-over from other donors' samples. This specimen was cultured CD8+ T cells from PBMCs, taken from culture after CMV antigen stimulation. For the CDR3, the sequence is CASSPTTAPNTEAFF. DNA sequence: TGTGCCAGCAGTCCCACGACAGCGCCGAACACTGAAGCTTTCTTT.